Sequencing of this TCR beta chain was carried out in a study of T cells expressing NK-cell markers. In the study overall: Investigators obtained TCR beta repertoires from sorted CD3+CD56+NKG2C+, CD3+CD56+NKG2C- and CD3+CD56-NKG2C+ T cells. Seven of eight sequenced donors tested HCMV-seropositive; one tested seronegative. General study points: These clonotypes also led the CD3+CD56-NKG2C+ fraction in a handful of donors.

The authors made TCR beta cDNA libraries by 5'RACE template switching. This switching added a universal primer site and UMIs. TCRdb reworked the 5' RACE reads into one entry per CDR3 protein, no DNA. The sample has 350,000 to 450,000 distinct CDR3 sequences. As to this clonotype: Its target is unknown.

The CDR3 is made up of 15 amino acids. Per the germline V gene, CDR1 is LNHDA and CDR2 is SQIVND (reference sequence). The sample consisted of blood T cells: a sorted CD56 or NKG2C T cell subset, CD4+ or CD8+ T cells, or bulk PBMC T cells (not recorded which). The source of this sequence is a man between 18 and 69 years old in good health. The gene calls are TRBV19 and TRBJ1-6. The CDR3 sequence is CASTYTSSYNSPLHF.